Each of the 4 T cell receptor beta chains below was sequenced from the same sample in a study of T-cell memory formation after mild COVID-19. TCRdb re-derived calls from the 5' RACE reads in MiXCR, one entry per CDR3 protein. Of about 560,000 distinct CDR3 sequences in the sample, about 20% were seen once. The sample taken for sequencing was PBMCs or a T cell subset sorted from them (not recorded which). Receptors originate from an adult woman who had mild COVID-19 (a few samples of this study predate the infection). Cell type and time point are not known.

The chain combines TRBV7-2 with TRBJ2-1, with D perhaps TRBD2 (6 bases). Germline-derived CDR1 and CDR2 are SGHTA and FQGNSA. Trimming cost V 2 bases and J 3 bases, with 14 bases left between them. CDR3 length equals 16 residues. CDR3 nucleotide sequence: TGTGCCAGCAGCTTAAGTAAGTCGACTAGCTACAATGAGCAGTTCTTC. This sequence encodes CASSLSKSTSYNEQFF.

This clonotype was seen a few times. CDR3 protein: CASSQGFGTPEAFF. The CDR3 coding sequence is TGCGCCAGCAGCCAGGGTTTTGGGACCCCGGAAGCTTTCTTT. The chain has TRBV5-1 and TRBJ1-1; TRBD1 might be the D (5 bases). CDR3 length: 14 residues. Germline V gene lookup returns CDR1 SGHRS and CDR2 YFSETQ. The germline V and J ends were trimmed by 4 bases and 8 bases, with 18 bases remaining between them. Full variable domain (rest looked up from reference TRBV5-1 and TRBJ1-1): KAGVTQTPRYLIKTRGQQVTLSCSPISGHRSVSWYQQTPGQGLQFLFEYFSETQRNKGNFPGRFSGRQFSNSRSEMNVSTLELGDSALYLCASSQGFGTPEAFFGQGTRLTVV.

The chain links TRBV7-9 to TRBJ2-7; D is ambiguous. V lost 3 bases and J 3 bases, leaving 12 bases between the germline ends. Germline V gene data show CDR1 as SEHNR and CDR2 as FQNEAQ (reference sequence). CDR3 length: 14 amino acids. The DNA of the CDR3 is TGTGCCAGCAGCTTGTGGGGTTCCGGCTACGAGCAGTACTTC. Encoded protein: CASSLWGSGYEQYF. The whole variable domain, remainder taken from reference TRBV7-9 and TRBJ2-7, is DTGVSQNPRHKITKRGQNVTFRCDPISEHNRLYWYRQTLGQGPEFLTYFQNEAQLEKSRLLSDRFSAERPKGSFSTLEIQRTEQGDSAMYLCASSLWGSGYEQYFGPGTRLTVT.

The V gene is TRBV7-9, the J gene TRBJ2-3; D is undetermined. Germline CDR1 is SEHNR and CDR2 is FQNEAQ (reference sequence). V was pared by 5 bases and J by 4 bases, with 13 bases between. This CDR3 region has 14 residues. CDR3 loop: CASSQGPVPDTQYF. The CDR3 bases are TGTGCCAGCAGCCAAGGGCCGGTCCCAGATACGCAGTATTTT.